This T cell receptor (beta chain) was identified during a study of blood T cell repertoires in COVID-19. Study as a whole: Samples of COVID-19 (acute and convalescent) were obtained from the United States, Italy and Spain. The cDNA or gDNA used as material had been derived from T cells, B-cell-depleted T cells, or PBMCs.

The ends were cut back, 3 bases at V and 2 bases at J, with 8 bases in the middle. This CDR3 spans 13 amino acids. The germline V gene has CDR1 SGHTA and CDR2 FQGNSA. In the original workflow: Reference gene primers were amplified, and this amplification served to estimate nucleated cell counts. Here immunoSEQ multiplex PCR was the method, and the copy in TCRdb shows in-frame clones only, minus some. V, J and clone size derive from that table, while D and trimming were established from the DNA sequence. The table records roughly 180,000 clones, approximately 90% of them present only once. The sample was peripheral blood. This clonotype was obtained from a woman aged 25-40 years with active or convalescent COVID-19. This chain uses TRBV7-2 with TRBJ2-7; the D gene is possibly TRBD1 (5 bases). The CDR3 nucleotides are TGTGCCAGCAGCTTGAGGACAACCTACGAGCAGTACTTC. Protein sequence: CASSLRTTYEQYF.